These 27 T cell receptor beta chains originate from one sample sequenced in a study of cytomegalovirus exposure and HLA in healthy donors. The study ran its PCR with 60 Vbeta and 13 Jbeta primers. Clones were sequenced by immunoSEQ multiplex PCR, and TCRdb holds only the in-frame ones, with some missing. This listing includes under 65,000 clones. The source material was PBMCs. The source of these receptors is a woman aged 25-40 years in good health and CMV-seropositive.

This chain uses TRBV7-2 with TRBJ2-7; 8 positions agree with TRBD2. Trimming removed 7 bases from V and 2 bases from J; junction bases left unmatched: 7. The length of the CDR3 is 14 residues. Looked up from germline, CDR1 is SGHTA and CDR2 is FQGNSA. The CDR3 DNA reads TGTGCCAGCACCCGAGCGGGGGCCCCCTACGAGCAGTACTTC. Its translation: CASTRAGAPYEQYF.

V gene TRBV2 combines with J gene TRBJ2-5, with 7 bases lining up with TRBD1. From germline, CDR1 is SNHLY and CDR2 FYNNEI. The V and J ends lost 4 bases and 3 bases, in that order; junction bases with no gene match: 2. The CDR3 contains 13 residues. CDR3 region: CASSGDSKETQYF. DNA of the CDR3: TGTGCCAGCAGTGGGGACAGTAAAGAGACCCAGTACTTC.

The chain joins TRBV19 to TRBJ1-1; D is undetermined. The V and J ends lost 10 bases and 4 bases respectively, with 7 bases between them. CDR1 is LNHDA and CDR2 is SQIVND in the germline V gene (reference sequence). The CDR3 length is 10 residues. The CDR3 coding sequence is TGTGCCACCTCGGGCACTGAAGCTTTCTTT. Protein sequence: CATSGTEAFF.

The chain joins TRBV11-2 to TRBJ2-1; 9 nucleotides match TRBD2. CDR1 is SGHAT and CDR2 is FQNNGV in the germline V gene. This CDR3 contains 15 residues. J gave up 6 bases and V 6 bases, and 9 bases lay outside the gene matches. CDR3 DNA sequence: TGTGCCAGCAGGCCTCTAGCGGGACGGCTCAATGAGCAGTTCTTC. Its protein product is CASRPLAGRLNEQFF. The whole variable domain, remainder taken from reference TRBV11-2 and TRBJ2-1, is EAGVAQSPRYKIIEKRQSVAFWCNPISGHATLYWYQQILGQGPKLLIQFQNNGVVDDSQLPKDRFSAERLKGVDSTLKIQPAKLEDSAVYLCASRPLAGRLNEQFFGPGTRLTVL.

This sequence joins TRBV30 and TRBJ1-1; TRBD1 matches 7 bases. Germline V gene lookup returns CDR1 GTSNPN and CDR2 SVGIG (reference sequence). This CDR3 region has 15 residues. V shed 3 bases, J shed 0 bases, and the junction held 7 bases outside the gene matches. The DNA for the CDR3 is TGTGCCTGGAGGGGGGACAGACTACTGAACACTGAAGCTTTCTTT. Amino acid sequence: CAWRGDRLLNTEAFF.

The chain combines TRBV6-4 with TRBJ2-1; a weak D match, TRBD1 (5 bases). Trimming left V 0 bases short and J 9 bases short, with 12 bases between. The CDR3 loop spans 14 amino acids. Germline V lookup: CDR1 MRHNA, CDR2 SNTAGT. The CDR3 sequence: CASSDSGRRGEQFF. CDR3 nucleotides: TGTGCCAGCAGTGACTCAGGAAGAAGGGGTGAGCAGTTCTTC.

This chain uses TRBV7-9 with TRBJ1-2; maybe TRBD1 (5 bases). This CDR3 comprises 14 residues. Looked up from germline, CDR1 is SEHNR and CDR2 is FQNEAQ (reference sequence). V was clipped by 1 base and J by 7 bases, with 13 bases between them. CDR3 region: CASSLGQGTGGYTF. CDR3 in DNA: TGTGCCAGCAGCTTAGGGCAGGGTACGGGTGGCTACACCTTC. Combining the CDR3 with reference TRBV7-9 and TRBJ1-2 gives the whole variable domain DTGVSQNPRHKITKRGQNVTFRCDPISEHNRLYWYRQTLGQGPEFLTYFQNEAQLEKSRLLSDRFSAERPKGSFSTLEIQRTEQGDSAMYLCASSLGQGTGGYTFGSGTRLTVV.

The rearrangement uses TRBV7-2 and TRBJ2-7; 7 positions agree with TRBD2. Germline V lookup: CDR1 SGHTA, CDR2 FQGNSA. This CDR3 spans 15 amino acids. J gave up 4 bases and V 0 bases, and 6 bases lay outside the gene matches. In DNA, the CDR3 is TGTGCCAGCAGCTTAGCGGGAGGGTCTTGGTACGAGCAGTACTTC. It is translated as CASSLAGGSWYEQYF.

The J gene is TRBJ1-4, the V gene TRBV7-8, with TRBD1 matching over 8 bases. Trimming at V came to 0 bases and at J to 10 bases, leaving 16 bases not matched to a gene. CDR1 SGHVS and CDR2 FQNEAQ come from the germline V gene. CDR3 length equals 18 residues. The CDR3 spells CASSLAAVLAGGRGKLFF. CDR3 in DNA: TGTGCCAGCAGCTTAGCAGCCGTTTTGGCAGGGGGCCGAGGAAAACTGTTTTTT. The whole variable domain, filled in from reference TRBV7-8 and TRBJ1-4, reads GAGVSQSPRYKVAKRGQDVALRCDPISGHVSLFWYQQALGQGPEFLTYFQNEAQLDKSGLPSDRFFAERPEGSVSTLKIQRTQQEDSAVYLCASSLAAVLAGGRGKLFFGSGTQLSVL.

J is TRBJ2-7 and V is TRBV5-1; D remains ambiguous. CDR1 is SGHRS and CDR2 is YFSETQ in the germline V gene. The CDR3 is 14 amino acids. V was pared by 1 base and J by 3 bases, with 11 bases between. Here the CDR3 reads CASSLWAGCYEQYF. In DNA, the CDR3 is TGCGCCAGCAGCTTGTGGGCAGGATGCTACGAGCAGTACTTC.

This chain joins TRBV6-6 and TRBJ1-1; 7 positions agree with TRBD1. Trimming cost V 10 bases and J 1 base; bases outside gene matches: 9. The CDR3 has 14 residues. CDR1 and CDR2 (germline): MNHNY, SVGAGI (reference sequence). The DNA for the CDR3 is TGTGCCACCCGTCGGGACAGAACGAACACTGAAGCTTTCTTT. Encoded protein: CATRRDRTNTEAFF.

V and J are TRBV5-1 and TRBJ2-1; TRBD2 agrees at 12 bases. V lost 0 bases, J lost 7 bases, and 2 bases stayed unmatched. Germline assignment: CDR1 SGHRS and CDR2 YFSETQ. This CDR3 contains 15 residues. The CDR3 is CASSLGLAGGNEQFF. The CDR3 DNA reads as TGCGCCAGCAGCTTGGGGCTAGCGGGAGGGAATGAGCAGTTCTTC.

This chain links TRBV19 with TRBJ2-7; possible D gene TRBD1, 6 bases. The V end was cut by 5 bases, the J end by 3 bases, with 14 bases between. Per germline, CDR1 LNHDA and CDR2 SQIVND (reference sequence). CDR3 length: 14 residues. CDR3 in amino acids: CASSHLQGNYEQYF. Here the CDR3 DNA reads TGTGCCAGTAGTCACCTACAGGGAAACTACGAGCAGTACTTC.

The genes are TRBV4-1 and TRBJ2-2, with 7 bases lining up with TRBD2. The germline CDR1 and CDR2 sequences are MGHRA and YSYEKL. This CDR3 spans 16 amino acids. V lost 5 bases and J lost 7; bases outside the gene matches: 13. The chain's CDR3 is CASSLGGRRIGGELFF. CDR3 sequence (DNA): TGCGCCAGCAGCTTGGGCGGGAGACGGATTGGCGGGGAGCTGTTTTTT.

The gene calls are TRBV6-5 and TRBJ2-7; 9 nucleotides line up with TRBD1. V trimming: 0 bases; J trimming: 3 bases; junction bases outside the gene matches: 6. The CDR3 covers 16 residues. Per germline, CDR1 MNHEY and CDR2 SVGAGI. CDR3 sequence reads: CASSYSNTGGYYEQYF. The CDR3 DNA reads TGTGCCAGCAGTTACTCTAACACAGGGGGCTACTACGAGCAGTACTTC.

CDR3 sequence: CASMDSGGADTQYF. The CDR3 nucleotides are TGCGCCAGCATGGACAGCGGGGGGGCGGATACGCAGTATTTT. This chain links TRBV10-2 with TRBJ2-3, with 10 bases aligning to TRBD2. The V gene's germline CDR1 is WSHSY and CDR2 SAAADI. Losses at the gene ends were 7 bases for V and 6 bases for J; bases not matched to a gene: 7. The CDR3 loop spans 14 amino acids.

The chain's CDR3 is CASSLTAIANYGYTF. CDR3 bases: TGCGCCAGCAGCCTGACAGCCATCGCTAACTATGGCTACACCTTC. The chain uses TRBV4-1 and TRBJ1-2; tentatively, D is TRBD1 (5 bases). CDR1 MGHRA and CDR2 YSYEKL come from the germline V gene. The CDR3 loop spans 15 amino acids. Between the trimmed V and J ends, which lost 4 bases and 0 bases, there was a span of 12 bases.

This chain uses TRBV5-4 with TRBJ1-2; maybe TRBD1 (6 bases). The CDR3 sequence is 12 residues long. The V end was cut by 4 bases, the J end by 8 bases, with 12 bases between. Germline V gene lookup returns CDR1 SGHNT and CDR2 YYREEE (reference sequence). The CDR3 nucleotides read TGTGCCAGCAGCACGCCCAGGGGAGGCTACACCTTC. It yields the protein CASSTPRGGYTF.

The chain is built from TRBV7-9 and TRBJ1-3; D gene ambiguous. Trimming took off 2 bases at V and 6 bases at J, with 8 bases between the two ends. The V gene's germline CDR1 is SEHNR and CDR2 FQNEAQ (reference sequence). The CDR3 sequence is 13 residues long. The CDR3 nucleotides read TGTGCCAGCAGCTTAAGGGAGGAAAACACCATATATTTT. Its translation: CASSLREENTIYF.

The chain employs TRBV2 and TRBJ2-7; 9 positions match TRBD1. The CDR3 runs to 14 residues. Looked up from germline, CDR1 is SNHLY and CDR2 is FYNNEI. The ends lost 7 bases at V and 3 bases at J; junction bases unmatched: 7. CDR3 DNA: TGTGCCAGCACCCTCCGGGACAGGGACTACGAGCAGTACTTC. This translates into CASTLRDRDYEQYF.

The chain uses TRBV2 and TRBJ1-5; D gene ambiguous. Germline V lookup: CDR1 SNHLY, CDR2 FYNNEI. The CDR3 contains 13 residues. V lost 9 bases, J lost 0 bases, and 9 bases lay in between. CDR3: CASQDYSNQPQHF. DNA for the CDR3: TGTGCCAGTCAGGATTATAGCAATCAGCCCCAGCATTTT.

J is TRBJ1-4 and V is TRBV6-1; D remains unclear. The germline V gene encodes CDR1 MNHNS and CDR2 SASEGT. The CDR3 is 12 residues long. Between the trimmed V and J ends, which lost 7 bases and 8 bases, there was a span of 11 bases. The CDR3 reads CASTSVGEKLFF. The CDR3 nucleotides read TGTGCCAGCACCTCCGTCGGGGAAAAACTGTTTTTT.

The V and J genes are TRBV11-2 and TRBJ2-3; D is undetermined. CDR3 length: 15 residues. CDR1 and CDR2 from the germline V gene are SGHAT and FQNNGV. Trimming removed 5 bases at V and 2 bases at J, with 14 bases between. The CDR3 nucleotides read TGTGCCAGCAGCCACTCTCCAATCTTCACAGATACGCAGTATTTT. Its protein is CASSHSPIFTDTQYF.

The J gene is TRBJ2-1, the V gene TRBV2; D might be TRBD1 (6 bases). This CDR3 region has 14 residues. Deletions cut 3 bases from V and 4 bases from J, with 10 bases between. Germline V CDR1 and CDR2: SNHLY, FYNNEI. The CDR3 region has the DNA TGTGCCAGCAGTGAGCGGACAGCATACAATGAGCAGTTCTTC. Its translation: CASSERTAYNEQFF.

This chain joins TRBV30 and TRBJ2-3; no firm D call. Looked up from germline, CDR1 is GTSNPN and CDR2 is SVGIG (reference sequence). Trimming removed 1 base from V and 3 bases from J, with 5 bases in between. This CDR3 contains 12 residues. The CDR3 DNA follows: TGTGCCTGGAGTGAAGCTACAGATACGCAGTATTTT. Protein: CAWSEATDTQYF.

This chain connects TRBV28 to TRBJ2-7, with 11 nucleotides matching TRBD2. This CDR3 spans 16 amino acids. Germline assignment: CDR1 MDHEN and CDR2 SYDVKM. The J segment lost 2 bases and the V segment lost 4 bases, leaving 7 bases of the junction unmatched. The CDR3 DNA is TGTGCCAGCAGTTCCCACGCGACTAGCGGGGCCTACGAGCAGTACTTC. Translated, it gives CASSSHATSGAYEQYF.

The rearrangement links TRBV11-2 to TRBJ2-7; maybe TRBD1 (5 bases). With 1 base removed from V and 2 bases from J, the gap between germline ends came to 15 bases. CDR3 length: 16 amino acids. Germline-derived CDR1 and CDR2 are SGHAT and FQNNGV. This chain's CDR3 is CASSLGGRVSTYEQYF. The DNA of the CDR3 is TGTGCCAGCAGCTTAGGTGGCAGGGTTTCAACCTACGAGCAGTACTTC. Filled out from reference TRBV11-2 and TRBJ2-7, the complete variable domain reads EAGVAQSPRYKIIEKRQSVAFWCNPISGHATLYWYQQILGQGPKLLIQFQNNGVVDDSQLPKDRFSAERLKGVDSTLKIQPAKLEDSAVYLCASSLGGRVSTYEQYFGPGTRLTVT.